This TCR beta chain was found in a study of T cells expressing NK-cell markers. Broader study findings: The contribution of dominant NKG2C+ clonotypes to CD8+ T cells in six or seven donors was about 1.0-7.5%.

The length of the CDR3 is 16 residues. Reanalyzing the 5' RACE reads, TCRdb keeps one entry per CDR3 protein, without DNA. In total, the table holds 500,000 to 700,000 distinct CDR3 sequences. On this clonotype: Antigen: not known.

The V and J genes are TRBV12-3 or TRBV12-4 and TRBJ2-1; TCRdb's assignment of TRBD2 cannot be checked, as there is no DNA. This TCR derives from a man in his late teens or twenties in good health. The sample consisted of blood T cells: a sorted CD56 or NKG2C T cell subset, CD4+ or CD8+ T cells, or bulk PBMC T cells (not recorded which). The CDR3 here is CASSFEGLAGHNEQFF.